Given below is one TCR beta chain in context. The CDR3 has 16 amino acids. The V end lost 7 bases, the J end lost 5 bases, and 23 bases lay between the germline ends. Germline V lookup: CDR1 SEHNR, CDR2 FQNEAQ (reference sequence). Source study methods: How many nucleated cells were present was estimated from reference gene primer amplification. Libraries were prepared by immunoSEQ multiplex PCR; TCRdb keeps only in-frame clonotypes and omits some of them. That table is the source of V, J and clone size, and D and trimming were worked out from the DNA. This table has approximately 260,000 clones, 80% to 90% appearing once. The sample is drawn from a study of blood T cell repertoires in COVID-19. Study information: Whether acute or convalescent, the COVID-19 samples came from the United States, Italy and Spain. The analysed material was cDNA or gDNA that came from T cells, B-cell-depleted T cells, or PBMCs.

This sequence joins TRBV7-9 and TRBJ1-1; no definite D call. The sequence was collected from a woman in her seventies with acute or convalescent COVID-19. The specimen sequenced was peripheral blood. The CDR3, as DNA: TGTGCCAGCATCCTTTCCCGTAGAGGCTCGTTTACTGAAGCTTTCTTT. Residues: CASILSRRGSFTEAFF.